The rows below give T cell receptor beta chains drawn from one sample of a study of Ad26.COV2.S vaccination and SARS-CoV-2 variants. Clones were sequenced by immunoSEQ multiplex PCR, and TCRdb holds only the in-frame ones, with some missing. In the table there are about 480,000 clones, 87% of which are singletons. This sample comprised peripheral blood, obtained in a trial of Ad26.COV2.S vaccine versus placebo. These receptors were taken from a person aged 18-60 years who received the Ad26.COV2.S COVID-19 vaccine or a placebo. Each CDR3 is given with its conserved first and last residue. D genes are given only for firm matches. Clone size is stated in some rows and not others, as once, few, many or a class when expanded.

once	TRBV27	TRBJ2-1	TRBD2	CASSPWGERENEQFF	TGTGCCAGCAGTCCCTGGGGAGAGCGGGAGAATGAGCAGTTCTTC
NA	TRBV4-1	TRBJ2-2	NA	CASSQVRMHANTGELFF	TGCGCCAGCAGCCAAGTAAGGATGCATGCGAACACCGGGGAGCTGTTTTTT
NA	TRBV29-1	TRBJ2-1	TRBD2	CSVARGLAGDPLSSYNEQFF	TGCAGCGTTGCCCGGGGACTAGCGGGAGACCCTCTGAGCTCCTACAATGAGCAGTTCTTC
once	TRBV27	TRBJ2-7	NA	CASSLRGPYEQYF	TGTGCCAGCAGTTTAAGGGGTCCCTACGAGCAGTACTTC
NA	TRBV28	TRBJ1-2	NA	CASSPPVGTNYGYTF	TGTGCCAGCAGTCCCCCGGTTGGGACTAACTATGGCTACACCTTC
NA	TRBV6-2/TRBV6-3	TRBJ1-5	NA	CASSPLGAGKHQPQHF	TGTGCCAGCAGCCCGCTCGGGGCAGGGAAACATCAGCCCCAGCATTTT
NA	TRBV28	TRBJ2-7	NA	CASSLNRAYEQYF	TGTGCCAGCAGTTTAAACAGAGCCTACGAGCAGTACTTC
NA	TRBV5-1	TRBJ1-4	NA	CASSPGQRPEKLFF	TGCGCCAGCAGCCCAGGACAGCGCCCTGAAAAACTGTTTTTT
NA	TRBV5-1	TRBJ2-5	NA	CASKPGAQETQYF	TGCGCCAGTAAACCAGGGGCCCAAGAGACCCAGTACTTC
NA	TRBV2	TRBJ2-1	TRBD1	CASRPGQPYNEQFF	TGTGCCAGCAGGCCGGGACAGCCCTACAATGAGCAGTTCTTC
NA	TRBV11-2	TRBJ1-6	NA	CASSLDRVNSPLHF	TGTGCCAGCAGCTTAGACAGGGTCAATTCACCCCTCCACTTT
few	TRBV28	TRBJ2-3	TRBD2	CASSLWAGGPDTQYF	TGTGCCAGCAGTTTATGGGCGGGAGGGCCAGATACGCAGTATTTT
many	TRBV19	TRBJ1-5	NA	CASRIQGTENQPQHF	TGTGCCAGTAGGATACAGGGAACCGAAAATCAGCCCCAGCATTTT
NA	TRBV5-4	TRBJ2-2	TRBD2	CASSRLPGGGTGELFF	TGTGCCAGCAGCCGTCTCCCGGGAGGAGGGACCGGGGAGCTGTTTTTT
NA	TRBV28	TRBJ1-6	NA	CASSLQTGFNSPLHF	TGTGCCAGCAGTTTACAAACAGGGTTCAATTCACCCCTCCACTTT
NA	TRBV12-3/TRBV12-4	TRBJ1-1	NA	CASSFKELEAFF	TGTGCCAGCAGTTTTAAGGAGCTAGAAGCTTTCTTT
NA	TRBV7-9	TRBJ2-2	NA	CATSRQQNTGELFF	TGTGCCACTTCTCGACAGCAGAACACCGGGGAGCTGTTTTTT
NA	TRBV5-4	TRBJ2-3	NA	CASSFGGPVGDTQYF	TGTGCCAGCAGCTTTGGGGGACCTGTCGGGGATACGCAGTATTTT
NA	TRBV5-1	TRBJ2-7	TRBD2	CASGLADTYEQYF	TGCGCCAGTGGACTAGCGGACACCTACGAGCAGTACTTC
NA	TRBV5-1	TRBJ2-5	TRBD2	CASSVRLAGAETQYF	TGCGCCAGCAGCGTCCGACTAGCGGGAGCAGAGACCCAGTACTTC
NA	TRBV29-1	TRBJ2-3	TRBD1	CSVRPQHTGGGTDTQYF	TGCAGCGTTCGACCACAACATACAGGGGGAGGCACAGATACGCAGTATTTT
NA	TRBV19	TRBJ1-2	NA	CATDPKRGSGYTF	TGTGCCACCGATCCTAAACGGGGCAGTGGCTACACCTTC
NA	TRBV28	TRBJ2-1	NA	CASGNTGYNEQFF	TGTGCCAGCGGTAACACTGGATACAATGAGCAGTTCTTC
NA	TRBV7-2	TRBJ2-7	NA	CASSSGLRGYF	TGTGCCAGCAGCTCGGGACTCAGGGGGTACTTC
few	TRBV7-8	TRBJ2-7	TRBD2	CASSFDLAASYEQYF	TGTGCCAGCAGCTTTGATCTAGCGGCCTCCTACGAGCAGTACTTC
NA	TRBV10-3	TRBJ2-3	NA	CAISVGGDTQYF	TGTGCCATCAGTGTTGGTGGGGATACGCAGTATTTT
NA	TRBV19	TRBJ2-7	NA	CASSITWGYEQYF	TGTGCCAGTAGTATAACTTGGGGCTACGAGCAGTACTTC
once	TRBV27	TRBJ2-1	TRBD2	CASSLSPSGSQSEQFF	TGTGCCAGCAGTTTATCCCCTAGCGGGAGTCAGAGTGAGCAGTTCTTC
NA	TRBV4-2	TRBJ2-3	TRBD2	CASSLGGGGTDTQYF	TGTGCCAGCAGCCTCGGGGGGGGCGGCACAGATACGCAGTATTTT
NA	TRBV28	TRBJ2-1	NA	CASSLAGTRNNEQFF	TGTGCCAGCAGTTTGGCGGGAACAAGGAACAATGAGCAGTTCTTC
NA	TRBV5-1	TRBJ1-2	TRBD1	CASSRDRNLYGYTF	TGCGCCAGCAGCCGGGACAGAAACCTCTATGGCTACACCTTC
NA	TRBV28	TRBJ1-4	NA	CASSFPQGYREKLFF	TGTGCCAGCAGTTTCCCCCAGGGATACAGAGAAAAACTGTTTTTT
NA	TRBV3-1/TRBV3-2	TRBJ2-7	TRBD1	CASSQDKDRGSATYEQYF	TGTGCCAGCAGCCAAGATAAGGACAGGGGATCGGCCACTTACGAGCAGTACTTC
NA	TRBV28	TRBJ1-1	NA	CASSSLSEWMTEAFF	TGTGCCAGCAGTTCCCTTTCTGAATGGATGACTGAAGCTTTCTTT
NA	TRBV6-4	TRBJ2-3	TRBD1	CASSAEGAPPDTQYF	TGTGCCAGCAGTGCCGAGGGGGCGCCCCCAGATACGCAGTATTTT
NA	TRBV11-2	TRBJ1-5	NA	CASSPAGKGQPQHF	TGTGCCAGCAGCCCTGCGGGGAAAGGTCAGCCCCAGCATTTT